These 5 T cell receptor beta chains originate from one sample sequenced in a study of blood T cell repertoires in COVID-19. The data were produced by immunoSEQ multiplex PCR, yet TCRdb's version contains in-frame clones alone and is incomplete. This sample has 180,000 or so clones, with over 75% found just once. Sequences were obtained from PBMCs or T cells enriched from blood (not recorded which). The receptors come from a man in his forties or fifties who had recovered from COVID-19.

J is TRBJ1-1 and V is TRBV29-1; weak D call: TRBD1 (6 bases). Germline CDR1 SQVTM, CDR2 ANQGSEA. V was pared by 3 bases and J by 4 bases, with 12 bases between. The CDR3 is made up of 13 amino acids. CDR3 sequence reads: CSVDRGMGTEAFF. For the CDR3, the DNA is TGCAGCGTTGATAGGGGGATGGGCACTGAAGCTTTCTTT.

The chain recombines TRBV28 with TRBJ2-5, with 9 bases matching TRBD1. Per germline, CDR1 MDHEN and CDR2 SYDVKM. The CDR3 has 15 residues. The trim removed 5 bases at V and 5 bases at J, leaving 9 bases unmatched. The CDR3 reads CASSPRQGGRETQYF. The DNA for the CDR3 is TGTGCCAGCAGTCCCCGACAGGGGGGAAGGGAGACCCAGTACTTC.

This chain joins TRBV5-8 and TRBJ2-3; 9 nucleotides align to TRBD1. Looked up from germline, CDR1 is SGHTS and CDR2 is YDEGEE. This CDR3 comprises 15 residues. The trim removed 3 bases at V and 1 base at J, leaving 3 bases unmatched. The CDR3 bases are TGTGCCAGCAGCTCCGGGACAGGGCGCACAGATACGCAGTATTTT. Its translation is CASSSGTGRTDTQYF.

The V gene is TRBV18, the J gene TRBJ2-7; 9 bases are shared with TRBD1. Looked up from germline, CDR1 is KGHSH and CDR2 is LQKENI. V was clipped by 1 base and J by 5 bases; unmatched bases: 3. This CDR3 is built from 14 residues. The CDR3 DNA sequence: TGTGCCAGCTCACCACTACAGGGGGCCCACGAGCAGTACTTC. Its translation: CASSPLQGAHEQYF.

This chain links TRBV19 with TRBJ1-1; D unresolved. Germline CDR1 is LNHDA and CDR2 is SQIVND (reference sequence). This CDR3 has 14 amino acids. Trimming took off 3 bases at V and 4 bases at J, with 12 bases between the two ends. The CDR3 here is CASSILGWSTEAFF. DNA of the CDR3: TGTGCCAGTAGTATTCTCGGGTGGAGCACTGAAGCTTTCTTT.